This T cell receptor beta chain was recorded in a study of early T cells in non-severe SARS-CoV-2 infection. The CDR3 extends over 15 amino acids. Germline V gives CDR1 DFQATT, CDR2 SNEGSKA (reference sequence). Trimming removed 0 bases at V and 3 bases at J, with 12 bases between. As for this clonotype: Antigen unknown.

Unique molecular identifiers were added to individual cDNA molecules. MiXCR, run by TCRdb on the 5' RACE reads, gives a single entry per CDR3 protein. The sample has about 79,000 distinct CDR3 sequences, about 13% seen once. Study-wide results and caveats: Matching with VDJdb favored anti-spike CD8 responses (missing private and CD4 specificities).

The V gene is TRBV20-1, the J gene TRBJ1-5; D call uncertain. Specimen: whole blood. This clonotype was sampled from an adult who was a healthcare worker with PCR-confirmed SARS-CoV-2 infection or an uninfected control (not recorded which). CDR3 sequence reads: CSARDPRGINQPQHF. In DNA, the CDR3 is TGCAGTGCTAGAGATCCTCGCGGAATCAATCAGCCCCAGCATTTT.